Below, 13 T cell receptor beta chains from the same sample are listed, as sequenced in a study of radiotherapy plus CTLA-4 blockade in lung cancer. The protocol was immunoSEQ multiplex PCR, while the TCRdb copy is restricted to in-frame clones and leaves out a portion. The data contain 90,000 to 130,000 clones, more than 75% of them singletons. This specimen consisted of peripheral blood, obtained from a patient treated with radiotherapy plus ipilimumab. The receptors were gathered from a human donor with non-small cell lung cancer that progressed on radiotherapy plus ipilimumab. Some clones in this sample may be carry-over from other donors' samples.

The chain couples TRBV11-3 to TRBJ2-1; 9 bases agree with TRBD1. Losses at the gene ends were 6 bases for V and 5 bases for J; bases not matched to a gene: 5. Germline CDR1 is SGHNT and CDR2 is YENEEA. This CDR3 is built from 14 residues. CDR3 amino acids: CASSAWDRDNEQFF. CDR3 DNA sequence: TGTGCCAGCAGTGCCTGGGACAGGGACAATGAGCAGTTCTTC.

V and J are TRBV2 and TRBJ2-5; D unresolved. The CDR3 covers 14 residues. V dropped 4 bases and J dropped 4 bases, with 13 bases sitting between them. Germline loops: CDR1 SNHLY, CDR2 FYNNEI. The CDR3 spells CASSVMVVGETQYF. In nucleotides, the CDR3 is TGTGCCAGCAGTGTCATGGTGGTGGGAGAGACCCAGTACTTC.

The CDR3: CASSIGGTGEAKNIQYF. The CDR3 DNA reads as TGTGCCAGTAGTATTGGAGGGACAGGGGAAGCCAAAAACATTCAGTACTTC. The chain is built from TRBV19 and TRBJ2-4; TRBD1 matches at 10 bases. With V trimmed by 3 bases and J by 0 bases, 5 bases remained unmatched. This CDR3 has 17 residues. Germline V CDR1 and CDR2: LNHDA, SQIVND (reference sequence).

V and J are TRBV2 and TRBJ2-1; 7 bases are a match to TRBD1. V shed 5 bases and J 2 bases; nucleotides not matched to a gene: 6. Germline V gene data show CDR1 as SNHLY and CDR2 as FYNNEI. The CDR3 is made up of 15 amino acids. The CDR3 reads CASSTDRAAYNEQFF. CDR3 DNA: TGTGCCAGCAGTACCGACAGGGCGGCCTACAATGAGCAGTTCTTC. Variable domain in full (rest from reference TRBV2 and TRBJ2-1): EPEVTQTPSHQVTQMGQEVILRCVPISNHLYFYWYRQILGQKVEFLVSFYNNEISEKSEIFDDQFSVERPDGSNFTLKIRSTKLEDSAMYFCASSTDRAAYNEQFFGPGTRLTVL.

V is TRBV9 and J is TRBJ1-3; weak D call: TRBD1 (6 bases). The CDR3 sequence is 15 residues long. CDR1 and CDR2 (germline): SGDLS, YYNGEE. Deletions cut 3 bases from V and 3 bases from J, with 13 bases between. The CDR3 protein is CASSAQGNGGNTIYF. DNA for the CDR3: TGTGCCAGCAGCGCTCAGGGGAATGGTGGAAACACCATATATTTT.

This clone was observed a handful of times. The chain is built from TRBV5-6 and TRBJ2-6, with D unresolved. Germline values: CDR1 SGHDT, CDR2 YYEEEE. Trimming took off 0 bases at V and 4 bases at J, with 8 bases between the two ends. This CDR3 comprises 15 residues. CDR3 region: CASSLVRLGANVLTF. The DNA for the CDR3 is TGTGCCAGCAGCTTGGTCCGGCTGGGGGCCAACGTCCTGACTTTC.

The chain couples TRBV7-6 to TRBJ1-6; D unclear. With 3 bases removed from V and 8 bases from J, the gap between germline ends came to 8 bases. CDR3 size: 13 residues. Germline-derived CDR1 and CDR2 are SGHVS and FNYEAQ. The CDR3 DNA is TGTGCCAGCAGCTTGGGGTCTGATTCACCCCTCCACTTT. Translating gives CASSLGSDSPLHF.

This rearrangement joins TRBV27 to TRBJ2-5, with D possibly called TRBD1 or TRBD2 (5 bases each). The CDR3 runs 12 residues. The germline V and J ends were trimmed by 5 bases and 9 bases, with 13 bases remaining between them. CDR1 MNHEY and CDR2 SMNVEV come from the germline V gene (reference sequence). The CDR3 here is CASSIAGTAQYF. The CDR3, as DNA: TGTGCCAGCAGTATCGCCGGGACGGCCCAGTACTTC.

The rearrangement links TRBV14 to TRBJ2-7, with D perhaps assigned TRBD1 or TRBD2 (5 bases each). The CDR3 loop spans 15 amino acids. Per the germline V gene, CDR1 is SGHDN and CDR2 is FVKESK. Trimming pared 4 bases from V and 3 bases from J, leaving 16 bases between. CDR3: CASSRVRDPIYEQYF. CDR3 DNA sequence: TGTGCCAGCAGCCGAGTCCGGGACCCGATCTACGAGCAGTACTTC.

This chain links TRBV20-1 with TRBJ1-1; D is uncertain. Per the germline V gene, CDR1 is DFQATT and CDR2 is SNEGSKA (reference sequence). V lost 5 bases and J lost 5, with 6 bases in between. CDR3 length: 10 amino acids. The CDR3 nucleotides are TGCAGTGCTCAACGGACTGAAGCTTTCTTT. This gives the protein CSAQRTEAFF.

The CDR3 loop is CASSYGQGEKLFF. The CDR3 DNA reads as TGCGCCAGCAGCTACGGACAGGGTGAAAAACTGTTTTTT. The chain combines TRBV5-1 with TRBJ1-4; 8 nucleotides match TRBD1. Trimming took 3 bases from V and 7 from J; bases not matched to a gene: 2. Germline loops: CDR1 SGHRS, CDR2 YFSETQ. There are 13 residues in the CDR3.

The J gene is TRBJ2-7, the V gene TRBV19; 8 bases fit TRBD1. CDR1 is LNHDA and CDR2 is SQIVND in the germline V gene (reference sequence). The V gene end was trimmed by 9 bases and the J gene end by 0 bases; junction bases not matched to a gene: 7. CDR3 length: 14 residues. The CDR3 sequence: CASATGGSSYEQYF. The CDR3 DNA reads TGTGCCAGCGCAACAGGGGGTAGCTCCTACGAGCAGTACTTC.

The genes are TRBV7-2 and TRBJ1-1; D is possibly TRBD1 (5 bases). The CDR3 extends over 14 amino acids. Germline V gives CDR1 SGHTA, CDR2 FQGNSA. V was clipped by 1 base and J by 6 bases, with 12 bases between them. This CDR3 reads CASSLESGFAEAFF. The CDR3 nucleotides are TGTGCCAGCAGCTTAGAATCAGGGTTCGCTGAAGCTTTCTTT.